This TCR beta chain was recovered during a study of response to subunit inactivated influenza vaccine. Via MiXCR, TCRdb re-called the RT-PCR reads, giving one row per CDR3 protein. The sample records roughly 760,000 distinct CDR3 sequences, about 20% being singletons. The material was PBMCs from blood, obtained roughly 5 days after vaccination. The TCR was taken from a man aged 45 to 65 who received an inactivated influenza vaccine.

As DNA, the CDR3 is TGTGAGGCCCGGGCGGCCCGAATCAATCAGCCCCAGCATTTT. It translates to CEARAARINQPQHF. The chain links TRBV11-2 to TRBJ1-5; D is undetermined. Germline CDR1 and CDR2: SGHAT and FQNNGV. The CDR3 is 14 residues long.